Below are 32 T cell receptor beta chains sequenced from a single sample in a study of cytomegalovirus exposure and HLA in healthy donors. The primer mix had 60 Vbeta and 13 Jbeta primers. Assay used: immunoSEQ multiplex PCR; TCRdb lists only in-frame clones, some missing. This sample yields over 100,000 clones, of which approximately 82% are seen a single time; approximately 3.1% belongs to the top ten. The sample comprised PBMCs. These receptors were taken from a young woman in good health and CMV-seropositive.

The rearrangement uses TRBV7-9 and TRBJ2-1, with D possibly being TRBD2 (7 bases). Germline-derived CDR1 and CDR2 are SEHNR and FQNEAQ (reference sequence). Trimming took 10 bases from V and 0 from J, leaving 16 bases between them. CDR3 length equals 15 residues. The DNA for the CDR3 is TGTGCCACTAAGGGGGGGGACAACTCCTACAATGAGCAGTTCTTC. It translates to CATKGGDNSYNEQFF.

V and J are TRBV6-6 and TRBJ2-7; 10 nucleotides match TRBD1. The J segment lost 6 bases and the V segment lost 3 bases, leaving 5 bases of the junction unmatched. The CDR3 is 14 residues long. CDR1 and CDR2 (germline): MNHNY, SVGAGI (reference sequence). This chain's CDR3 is CASSYSGTGAEQYF. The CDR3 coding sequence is TGTGCCAGCAGTTATTCTGGGACAGGGGCCGAGCAGTACTTC.

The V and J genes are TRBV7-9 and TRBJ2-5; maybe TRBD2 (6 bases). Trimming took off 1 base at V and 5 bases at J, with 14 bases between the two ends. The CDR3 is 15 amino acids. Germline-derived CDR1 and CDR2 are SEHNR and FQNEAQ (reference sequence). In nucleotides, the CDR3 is TGTGCCAGCAGCTTAGGAGGGGCGGGATCGGAGACCCAGTACTTC. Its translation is CASSLGGAGSETQYF.

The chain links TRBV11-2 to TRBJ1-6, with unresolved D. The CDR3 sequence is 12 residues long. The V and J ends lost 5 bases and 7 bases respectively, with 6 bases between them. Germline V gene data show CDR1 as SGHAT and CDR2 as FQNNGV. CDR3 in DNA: TGTGCCAGCAGCGCTACGAATTCACCCCTCCACTTT. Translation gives CASSATNSPLHF.

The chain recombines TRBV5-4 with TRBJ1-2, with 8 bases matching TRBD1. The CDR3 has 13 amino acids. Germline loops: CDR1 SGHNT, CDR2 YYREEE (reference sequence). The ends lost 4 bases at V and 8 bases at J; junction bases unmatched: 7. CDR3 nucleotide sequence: TGTGCCAGCAGCCCGGGACAGGATGAGGGCTACACCTTC. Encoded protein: CASSPGQDEGYTF.

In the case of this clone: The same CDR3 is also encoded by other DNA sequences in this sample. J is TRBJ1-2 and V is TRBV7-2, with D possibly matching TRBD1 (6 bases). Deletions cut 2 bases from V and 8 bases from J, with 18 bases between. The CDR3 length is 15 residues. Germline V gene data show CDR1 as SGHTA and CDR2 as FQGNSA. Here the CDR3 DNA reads TGTGCCAGCAGCTTAAGCGGCAGGGGCTTCCGCGGCTACACCTTC. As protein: CASSLSGRGFRGYTF.

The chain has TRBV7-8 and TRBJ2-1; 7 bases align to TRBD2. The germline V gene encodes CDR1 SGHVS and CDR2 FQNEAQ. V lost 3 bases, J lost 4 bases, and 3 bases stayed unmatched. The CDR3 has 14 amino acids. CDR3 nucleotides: TGTGCCAGCAGCTTCGCGGGGGTTTACAATGAGCAGTTCTTC. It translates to CASSFAGVYNEQFF.

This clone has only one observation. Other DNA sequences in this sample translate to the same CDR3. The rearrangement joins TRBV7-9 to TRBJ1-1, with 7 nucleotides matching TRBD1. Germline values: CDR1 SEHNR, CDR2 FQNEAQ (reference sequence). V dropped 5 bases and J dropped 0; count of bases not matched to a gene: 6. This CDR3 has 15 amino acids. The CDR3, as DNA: TGTGCCAGCAGCAAGGACAGGCTATTGAACACTGAAGCTTTCTTT. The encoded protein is CASSKDRLLNTEAFF.

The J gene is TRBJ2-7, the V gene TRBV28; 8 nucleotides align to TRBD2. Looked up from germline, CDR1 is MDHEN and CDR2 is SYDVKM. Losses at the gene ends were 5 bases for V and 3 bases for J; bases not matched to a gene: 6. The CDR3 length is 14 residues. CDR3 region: CASSPLGTSYEQYF. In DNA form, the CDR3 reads TGTGCCAGCAGTCCCCTGGGGACTAGCTACGAGCAGTACTTC.

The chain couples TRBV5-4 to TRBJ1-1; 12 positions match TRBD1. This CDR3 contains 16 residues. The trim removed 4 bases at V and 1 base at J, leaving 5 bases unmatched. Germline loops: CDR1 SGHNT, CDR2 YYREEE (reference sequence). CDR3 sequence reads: CASSPRDRGPNTEAFF. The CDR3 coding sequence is TGTGCCAGCAGCCCCCGGGACAGGGGGCCGAACACTGAAGCTTTCTTT.

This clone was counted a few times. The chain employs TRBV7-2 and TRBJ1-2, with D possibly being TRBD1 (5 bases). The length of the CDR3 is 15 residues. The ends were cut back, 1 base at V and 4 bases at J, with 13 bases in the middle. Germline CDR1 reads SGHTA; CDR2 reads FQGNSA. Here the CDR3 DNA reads TGTGCCAGCAGCTTAGAAGTGGGGCAGGGCTATGGCTACACCTTC. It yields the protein CASSLEVGQGYGYTF.

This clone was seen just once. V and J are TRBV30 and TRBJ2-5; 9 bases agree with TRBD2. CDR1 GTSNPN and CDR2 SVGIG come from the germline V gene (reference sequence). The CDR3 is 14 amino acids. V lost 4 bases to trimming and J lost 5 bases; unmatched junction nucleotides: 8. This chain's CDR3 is CAWMTLAGRETQYF. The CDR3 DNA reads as TGTGCCTGGATGACCCTAGCGGGGCGTGAGACCCAGTACTTC.

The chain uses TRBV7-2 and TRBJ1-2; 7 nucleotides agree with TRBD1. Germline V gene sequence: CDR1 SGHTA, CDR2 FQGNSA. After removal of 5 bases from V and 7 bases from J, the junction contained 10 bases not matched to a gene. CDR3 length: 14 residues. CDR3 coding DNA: TGTGCCAGCAGCCTTACTTTGACAGGGTTTGGCTACACCTTC. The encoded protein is CASSLTLTGFGYTF.

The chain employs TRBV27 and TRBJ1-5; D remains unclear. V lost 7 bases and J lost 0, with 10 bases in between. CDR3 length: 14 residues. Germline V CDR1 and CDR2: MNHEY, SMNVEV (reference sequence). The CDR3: CASMRTYSNQPQHF. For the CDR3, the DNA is TGTGCCAGCATGAGGACTTATAGCAATCAGCCCCAGCATTTT.

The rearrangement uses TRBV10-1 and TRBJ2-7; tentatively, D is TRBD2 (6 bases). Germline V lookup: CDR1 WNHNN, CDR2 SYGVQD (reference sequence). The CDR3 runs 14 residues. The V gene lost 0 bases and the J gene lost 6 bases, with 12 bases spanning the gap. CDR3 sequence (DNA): TGCGCCAGCAGTGAGTCGGGACCGGGGGTCGAGCAGTACTTC. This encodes CASSESGPGVEQYF.

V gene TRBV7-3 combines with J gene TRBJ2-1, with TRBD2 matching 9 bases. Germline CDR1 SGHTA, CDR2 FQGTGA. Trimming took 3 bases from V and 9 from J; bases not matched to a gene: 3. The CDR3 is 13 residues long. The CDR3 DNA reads TGTGCCAGCAGCTTGGGACTAGCAAGTGAGCAGTTCTTC. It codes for CASSLGLASEQFF.

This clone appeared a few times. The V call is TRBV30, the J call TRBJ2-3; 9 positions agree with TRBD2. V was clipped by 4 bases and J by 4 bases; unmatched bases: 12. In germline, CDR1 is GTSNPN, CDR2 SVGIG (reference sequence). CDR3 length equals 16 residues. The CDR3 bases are TGTGCCTGGACCCGGGGTAGCGGGGGTCAGGCAGATACGCAGTATTTT. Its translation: CAWTRGSGGQADTQYF.

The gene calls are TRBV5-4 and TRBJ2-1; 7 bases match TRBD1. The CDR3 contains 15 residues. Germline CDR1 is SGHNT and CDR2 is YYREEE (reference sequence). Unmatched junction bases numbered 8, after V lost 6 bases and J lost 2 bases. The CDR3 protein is CASTPGTDPYNEQFF. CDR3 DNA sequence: TGTGCCAGCACCCCCGGGACAGACCCCTACAATGAGCAGTTCTTC. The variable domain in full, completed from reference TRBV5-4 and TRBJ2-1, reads ETGVTQSPTHLIKTRGQQVTLRCSSQSGHNTVSWYQQALGQGPQFIFQYYREEENGRGNFPPRFSGLQFPNYSSELNVNALELDDSALYLCASTPGTDPYNEQFFGPGTRLTVL.

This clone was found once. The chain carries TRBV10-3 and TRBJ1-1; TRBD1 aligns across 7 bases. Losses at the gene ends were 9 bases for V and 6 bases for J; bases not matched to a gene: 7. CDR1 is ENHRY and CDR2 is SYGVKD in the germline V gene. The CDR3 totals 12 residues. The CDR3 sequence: CAIQGSAAEAFF. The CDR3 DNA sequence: TGTGCCATACAGGGGTCAGCGGCTGAAGCTTTCTTT.

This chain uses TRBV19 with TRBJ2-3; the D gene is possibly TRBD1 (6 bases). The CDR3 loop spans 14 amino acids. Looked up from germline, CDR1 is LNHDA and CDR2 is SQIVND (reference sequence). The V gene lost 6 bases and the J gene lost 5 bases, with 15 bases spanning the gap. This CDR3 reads CASRFGGQKDTQYF. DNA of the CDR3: TGTGCCAGTAGGTTCGGAGGACAGAAAGATACGCAGTATTTT. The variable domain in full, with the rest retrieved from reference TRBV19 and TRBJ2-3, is DGGITQSPKYLFRKEGQNVTLSCEQNLNHDAMYWYRQDPGQGLRLIYYSQIVNDFQKGDIAEGYSVSREKKESFPLTVTSAQKNPTAFYLCASRFGGQKDTQYFGPGTRLTVL.

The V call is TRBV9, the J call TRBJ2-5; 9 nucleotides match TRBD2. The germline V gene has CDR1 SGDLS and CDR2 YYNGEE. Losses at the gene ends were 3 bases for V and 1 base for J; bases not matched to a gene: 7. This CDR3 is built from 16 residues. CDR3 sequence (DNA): TGTGCCAGCAGCGAGGGACTAGCTGAAGGCCAAGAGACCCAGTACTTC. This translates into CASSEGLAEGQETQYF. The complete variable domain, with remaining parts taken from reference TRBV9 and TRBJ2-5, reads DSGVTQTPKHLITATGQRVTLRCSPRSGDLSVYWYQQSLDQGLQFLIQYYNGEERAKGNILERFSAQQFPDLHSELNLSSLELGDSALYFCASSEGLAEGQETQYFGPGTRLLVL.

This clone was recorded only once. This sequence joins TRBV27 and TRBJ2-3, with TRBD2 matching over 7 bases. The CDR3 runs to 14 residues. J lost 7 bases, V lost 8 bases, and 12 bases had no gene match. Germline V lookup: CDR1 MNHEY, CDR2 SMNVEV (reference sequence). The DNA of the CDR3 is TGTGCCAGCCGAACGGGAACTAGCGTAAATACGCAGTATTTT. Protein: CASRTGTSVNTQYF.

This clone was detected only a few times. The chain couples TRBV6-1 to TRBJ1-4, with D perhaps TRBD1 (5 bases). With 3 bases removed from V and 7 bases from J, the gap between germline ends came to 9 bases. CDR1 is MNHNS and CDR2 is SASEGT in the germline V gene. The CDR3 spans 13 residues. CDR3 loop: CASSESGFEKLFF. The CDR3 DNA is TGTGCCAGCAGTGAGTCAGGGTTTGAAAAACTGTTTTTT.

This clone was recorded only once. The DNA of the CDR3 is TGTGCCAGCAGCTCATTTTCGGACAGAAAAGCTTTCTTT. Translation gives CASSSFSDRKAFF. The rearrangement joins TRBV7-9 to TRBJ1-1, with D possibly TRBD1 on 6 matching bases. The germline V gene encodes CDR1 SEHNR and CDR2 FQNEAQ (reference sequence). The CDR3 loop spans 13 amino acids. V was pared by 4 bases and J by 9 bases, with 15 bases between.

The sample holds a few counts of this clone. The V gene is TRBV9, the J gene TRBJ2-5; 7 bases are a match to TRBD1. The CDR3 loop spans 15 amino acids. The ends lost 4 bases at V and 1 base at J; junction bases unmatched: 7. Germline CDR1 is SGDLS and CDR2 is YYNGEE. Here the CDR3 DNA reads TGTGCCAGCAGCTACCTGGGACAGCTCCAAGAGACCCAGTACTTC. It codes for CASSYLGQLQETQYF.

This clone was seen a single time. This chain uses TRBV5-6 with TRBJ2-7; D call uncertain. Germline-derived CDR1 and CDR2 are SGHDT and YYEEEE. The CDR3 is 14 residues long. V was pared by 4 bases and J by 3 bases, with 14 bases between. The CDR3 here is CASSLRVAFYEQYF. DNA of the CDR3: TGTGCCAGCAGCCTCCGGGTCGCCTTCTACGAGCAGTACTTC.

The chain's CDR3 is CASSVGLAYNEQFF. The CDR3 coding sequence is TGTGCCAGCAGCGTCGGACTAGCGTACAATGAGCAGTTCTTC. The rearrangement uses TRBV9 and TRBJ2-1; TRBD2 matches at 9 bases. Looked up from germline, CDR1 is SGDLS and CDR2 is YYNGEE. J gave up 4 bases and V 2 bases, and 1 base lay outside the gene matches. This CDR3 contains 14 residues.

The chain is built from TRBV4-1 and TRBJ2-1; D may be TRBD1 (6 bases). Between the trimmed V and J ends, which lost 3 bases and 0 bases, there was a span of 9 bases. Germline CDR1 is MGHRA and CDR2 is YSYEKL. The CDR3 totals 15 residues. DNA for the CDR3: TGCGCCAGCAGCCACGGACAGTCCTCCTACAATGAGCAGTTCTTC. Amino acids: CASSHGQSSYNEQFF.

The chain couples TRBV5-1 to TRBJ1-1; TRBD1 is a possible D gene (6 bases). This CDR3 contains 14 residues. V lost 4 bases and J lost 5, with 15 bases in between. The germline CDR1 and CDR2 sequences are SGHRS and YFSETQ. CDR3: CASSQTSGDTEAFF. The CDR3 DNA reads TGCGCCAGCAGCCAGACTTCAGGGGATACTGAAGCTTTCTTT.

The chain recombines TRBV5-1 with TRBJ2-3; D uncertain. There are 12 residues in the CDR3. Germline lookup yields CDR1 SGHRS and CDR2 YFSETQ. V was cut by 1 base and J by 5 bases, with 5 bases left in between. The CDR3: CASSLSLDTQYF. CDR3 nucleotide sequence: TGCGCCAGCAGCTTGTCTTTAGATACGCAGTATTTT.

The CDR3 loop is CASSSGQGDIQYF. The CDR3 coding sequence is TGTGCCAGCAGTTCCGGACAGGGGGACATTCAGTACTTC. The J gene is TRBJ2-4, the V gene TRBV5-6, with 10 bases aligning to TRBD1. V dropped 5 bases and J dropped 8; count of bases not matched to a gene: 4. This CDR3 has 13 amino acids. Germline V gene data show CDR1 as SGHDT and CDR2 as YYEEEE.

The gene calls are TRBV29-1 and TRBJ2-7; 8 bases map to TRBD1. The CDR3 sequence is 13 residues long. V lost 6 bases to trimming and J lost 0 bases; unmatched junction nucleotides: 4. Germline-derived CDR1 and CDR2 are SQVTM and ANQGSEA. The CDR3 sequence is CSVGDRTSYEQYF. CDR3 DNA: TGCAGCGTCGGGGACAGGACCTCCTACGAGCAGTACTTC.